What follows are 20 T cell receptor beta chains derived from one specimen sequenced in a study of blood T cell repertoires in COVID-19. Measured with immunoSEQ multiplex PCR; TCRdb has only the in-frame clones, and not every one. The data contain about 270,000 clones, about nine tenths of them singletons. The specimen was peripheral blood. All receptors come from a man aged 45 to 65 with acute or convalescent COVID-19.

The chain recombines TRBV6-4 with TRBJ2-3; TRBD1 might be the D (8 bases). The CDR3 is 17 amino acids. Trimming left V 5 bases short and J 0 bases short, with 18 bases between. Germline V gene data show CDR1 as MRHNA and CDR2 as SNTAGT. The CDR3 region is CASSPQGAGVSTDTQYF. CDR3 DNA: TGTGCCAGCAGTCCCCAGGGGGCGGGGGTCAGCACAGATACGCAGTATTTT.

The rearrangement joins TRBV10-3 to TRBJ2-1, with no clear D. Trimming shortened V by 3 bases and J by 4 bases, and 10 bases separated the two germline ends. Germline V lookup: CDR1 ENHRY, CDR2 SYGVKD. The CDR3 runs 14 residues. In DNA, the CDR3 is TGTGCCATCAGTGATGGTGACATATACAATGAGCAGTTCTTC. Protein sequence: CAISDGDIYNEQFF.

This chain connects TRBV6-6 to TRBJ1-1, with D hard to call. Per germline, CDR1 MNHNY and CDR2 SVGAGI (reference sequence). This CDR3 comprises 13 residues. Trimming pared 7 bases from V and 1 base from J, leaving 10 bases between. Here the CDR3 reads CASIKSPNTEAFF. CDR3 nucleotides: TGTGCCAGCATCAAGAGCCCGAACACTGAAGCTTTCTTT.

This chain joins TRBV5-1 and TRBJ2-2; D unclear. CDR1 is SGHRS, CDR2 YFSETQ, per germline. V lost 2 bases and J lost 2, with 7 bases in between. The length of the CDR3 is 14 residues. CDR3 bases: TGCGCCAGCAGCTTTGCCACAAACACCGGGGAGCTGTTTTTT. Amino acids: CASSFATNTGELFF. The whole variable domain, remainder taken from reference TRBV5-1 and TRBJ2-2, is KAGVTQTPRYLIKTRGQQVTLSCSPISGHRSVSWYQQTPGQGLQFLFEYFSETQRNKGNFPGRFSGRQFSNSRSEMNVSTLELGDSALYLCASSFATNTGELFFGEGSRLTVL.

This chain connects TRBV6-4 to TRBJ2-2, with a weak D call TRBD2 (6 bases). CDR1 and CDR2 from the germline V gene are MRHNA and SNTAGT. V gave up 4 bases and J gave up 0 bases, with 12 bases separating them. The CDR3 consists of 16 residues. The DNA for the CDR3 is TGTGCCAGCAGTGCGTTAGCGGCGGCGAACACCGGGGAGCTGTTTTTT. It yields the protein CASSALAAANTGELFF.

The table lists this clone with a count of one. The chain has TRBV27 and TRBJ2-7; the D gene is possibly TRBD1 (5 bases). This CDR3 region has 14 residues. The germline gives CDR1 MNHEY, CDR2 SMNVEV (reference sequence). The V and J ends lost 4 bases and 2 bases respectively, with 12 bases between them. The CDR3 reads CASSSLGQTYEQYF. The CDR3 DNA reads TGTGCCAGCAGTTCCTTGGGGCAGACCTACGAGCAGTACTTC.

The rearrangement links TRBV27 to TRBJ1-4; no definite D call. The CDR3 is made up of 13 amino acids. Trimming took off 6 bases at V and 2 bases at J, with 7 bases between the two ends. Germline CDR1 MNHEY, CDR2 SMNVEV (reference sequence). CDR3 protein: CASRRVTNEKLFF. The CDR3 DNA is TGTGCCAGCAGGAGGGTGACTAATGAAAAACTGTTTTTT.

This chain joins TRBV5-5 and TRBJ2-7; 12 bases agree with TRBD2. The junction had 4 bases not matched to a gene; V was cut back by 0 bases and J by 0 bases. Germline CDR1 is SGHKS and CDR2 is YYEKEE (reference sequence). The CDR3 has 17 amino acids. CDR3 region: CASSLGTSGTLSYEQYF. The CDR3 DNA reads TGTGCCAGCAGCTTGGGGACTAGCGGGACCCTCTCCTACGAGCAGTACTTC.

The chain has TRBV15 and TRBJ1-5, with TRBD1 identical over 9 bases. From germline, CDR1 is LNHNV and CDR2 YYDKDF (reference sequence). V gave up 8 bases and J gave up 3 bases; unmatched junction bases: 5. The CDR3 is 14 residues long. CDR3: CATAGQGINQPQHF. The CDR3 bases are TGTGCCACCGCCGGACAGGGGATCAATCAGCCCCAGCATTTT.

The CDR3 is CASRYPGTGAPPNYGYTF. The CDR3 coding sequence is TGTGCAAGTCGCTATCCCGGGACAGGGGCCCCTCCTAACTATGGCTACACCTTC. The chain joins TRBV12-2 to TRBJ1-2; TRBD1 reflects the table's D call only, with no check against the DNA. TRBV12-2 is termed a pseudogene. The CDR3 contains 18 residues.

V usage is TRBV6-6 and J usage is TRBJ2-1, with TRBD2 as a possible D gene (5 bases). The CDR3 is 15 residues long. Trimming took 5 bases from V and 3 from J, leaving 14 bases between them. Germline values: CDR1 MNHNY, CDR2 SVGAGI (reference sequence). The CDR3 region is CASSPTGSLYNEQFF. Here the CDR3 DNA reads TGTGCCAGCAGTCCAACGGGGTCCCTCTACAATGAGCAGTTCTTC.

Written as DNA, the CDR3 is TGTGCCAGCAGCGAGATGAACACCGGGGAGCTGTTTTTT. Its protein product is CASSEMNTGELFF. The chain recombines TRBV5-6 with TRBJ2-2, with unresolved D. This CDR3 has 13 residues. Germline V gives CDR1 SGHDT, CDR2 YYEEEE. V gave up 4 bases and J gave up 1 base, with 5 bases separating them. Full variable domain (outside the CDR3, taken from reference TRBV5-6 and TRBJ2-2): DAGVTQSPTHLIKTRGQQVTLRCSPKSGHDTVSWYQQALGQGPQFIFQYYEEEERQRGNFPDRFSGHQFPNYSSELNVNALLLGDSALYLCASSEMNTGELFFGEGSRLTVL.

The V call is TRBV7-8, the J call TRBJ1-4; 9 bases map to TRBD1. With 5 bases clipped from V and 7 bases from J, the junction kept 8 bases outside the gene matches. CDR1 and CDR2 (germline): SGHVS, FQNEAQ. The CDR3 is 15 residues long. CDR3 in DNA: TGTGCCAGCAGCCCCCAGACAGGGGGATTTGAAAAACTGTTTTTT. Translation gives CASSPQTGGFEKLFF. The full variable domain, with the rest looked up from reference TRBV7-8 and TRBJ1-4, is GAGVSQSPRYKVAKRGQDVALRCDPISGHVSLFWYQQALGQGPEFLTYFQNEAQLDKSGLPSDRFFAERPEGSVSTLKIQRTQQEDSAVYLCASSPQTGGFEKLFFGSGTQLSVL.

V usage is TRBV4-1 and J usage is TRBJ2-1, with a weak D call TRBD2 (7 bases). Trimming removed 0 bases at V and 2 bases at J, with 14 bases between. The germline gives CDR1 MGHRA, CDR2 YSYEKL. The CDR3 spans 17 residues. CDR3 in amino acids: CASSQEGGALAYNEQFF. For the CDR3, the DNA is TGCGCCAGCAGCCAAGAGGGGGGGGCTCTCGCCTACAATGAGCAGTTCTTC.

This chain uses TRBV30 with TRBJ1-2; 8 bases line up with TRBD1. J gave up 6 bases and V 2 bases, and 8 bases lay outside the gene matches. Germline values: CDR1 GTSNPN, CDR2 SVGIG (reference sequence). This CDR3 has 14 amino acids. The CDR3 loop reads CAWSKTGAIDGYTF. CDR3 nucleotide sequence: TGTGCCTGGAGTAAGACAGGGGCTATAGATGGCTACACCTTC.

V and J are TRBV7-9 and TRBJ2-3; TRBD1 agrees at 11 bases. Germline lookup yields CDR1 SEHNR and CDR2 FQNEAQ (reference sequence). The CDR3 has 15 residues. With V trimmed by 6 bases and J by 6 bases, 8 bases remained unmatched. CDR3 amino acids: CASRPTGQGGDTQYF. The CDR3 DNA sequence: TGTGCCAGCAGGCCCACGGGACAGGGGGGTGATACGCAGTATTTT.

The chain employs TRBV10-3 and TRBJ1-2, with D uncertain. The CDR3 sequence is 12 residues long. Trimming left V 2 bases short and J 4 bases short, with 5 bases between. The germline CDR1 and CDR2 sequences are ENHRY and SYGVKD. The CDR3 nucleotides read TGTGCCATCAGTGAGGAGGCCTATGGCTACACCTTC. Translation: CAISEEAYGYTF.

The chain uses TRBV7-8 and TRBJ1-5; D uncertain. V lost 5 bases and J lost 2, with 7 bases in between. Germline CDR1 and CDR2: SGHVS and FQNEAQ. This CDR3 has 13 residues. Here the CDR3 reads CASSHGGNQPQHF. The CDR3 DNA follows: TGTGCCAGCAGCCACGGGGGCAATCAGCCCCAGCATTTT. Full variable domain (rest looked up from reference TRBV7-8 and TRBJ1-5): GAGVSQSPRYKVAKRGQDVALRCDPISGHVSLFWYQQALGQGPEFLTYFQNEAQLDKSGLPSDRFFAERPEGSVSTLKIQRTQQEDSAVYLCASSHGGNQPQHFGDGTRLSIL.

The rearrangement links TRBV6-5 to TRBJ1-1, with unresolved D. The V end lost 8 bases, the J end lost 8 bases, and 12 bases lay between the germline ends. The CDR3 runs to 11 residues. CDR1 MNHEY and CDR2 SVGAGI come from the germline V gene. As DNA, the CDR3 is TGTGCCAGCCGGGCGAGGGCAGAAGCTTTCTTT. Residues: CASRARAEAFF.

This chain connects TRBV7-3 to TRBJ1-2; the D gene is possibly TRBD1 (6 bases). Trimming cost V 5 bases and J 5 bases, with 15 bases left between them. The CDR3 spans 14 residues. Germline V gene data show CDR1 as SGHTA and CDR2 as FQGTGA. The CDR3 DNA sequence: TGTGCCAGCAGCATGGACAGAGAGGGGTATGGCTACACCTTC. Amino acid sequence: CASSMDREGYGYTF.